Below, 5 T cell receptor beta chains from the same sample are listed, as sequenced in a study of technical replicates of blood from a handful of donors. TCRdb keeps only in-frame clones here, not all; method: immunoSEQ multiplex PCR. The sample records some 74,000 clones, roughly 95% being singletons. Sequenced input: T cells isolated from PBMCs. These receptors were obtained from a human donor in good health.

This rearrangement joins TRBV11-2 to TRBJ1-4; TRBD1 matches 8 bases. CDR1 is SGHAT, CDR2 FQNNGV, per germline. With V trimmed by 5 bases and J by 11 bases, 13 bases remained unmatched. The CDR3 sequence is 15 residues long. Here the CDR3 DNA reads TGTGCCAGCAGCCCCGACGACAGGGGTAGAGAGAAACTGTTTTTT. Amino acids: CASSPDDRGREKLFF.

In its sample, this clone was seen a few times. CDR3 protein: CATGDRENSPLHF. Here the CDR3 DNA reads TGTGCCACCGGGGACAGGGAGAACTCACCCCTCCACTTT. The chain carries TRBV27 and TRBJ1-6; 9 positions agree with TRBD1. V lost 10 bases, J lost 10 bases, and 8 bases stayed unmatched. Germline V gene sequence: CDR1 MNHEY, CDR2 SMNVEV (reference sequence). The CDR3 is 13 amino acids.

A single count supports this clone. V gene TRBV7-8 combines with J gene TRBJ2-7; 7 positions agree with TRBD1. The CDR3 is 15 amino acids. With 1 base clipped from V and 0 bases from J, the junction kept 3 bases outside the gene matches. CDR1 is SGHVS, CDR2 FQNEAQ, per germline. CDR3 nucleotides: TGTGCCAGCAGCTTAGAGGGACAGAGCTCCTACGAGCAGTACTTC. Residues: CASSLEGQSSYEQYF.

The chain couples TRBV30 to TRBJ1-4; possibly TRBD1 for D (5 bases). Germline CDR1 is GTSNPN and CDR2 is SVGIG (reference sequence). CDR3 length: 15 residues. V was trimmed by 3 bases and J by 5 bases, leaving 16 bases between them. In DNA form, the CDR3 reads TGTGCCTGGAGGGCCAGACAGTATTCGAATGAAAAACTGTTTTTT. Translated: CAWRARQYSNEKLFF.

This chain uses TRBV27 with TRBJ2-1; weak D call: TRBD2 (7 bases). Germline CDR1 MNHEY, CDR2 SMNVEV (reference sequence). V was cut by 8 bases and J by 5 bases, with 16 bases left in between. CDR3 length equals 14 residues. CDR3 in DNA: TGTGCCAGCTCCGAGGGGGGGTGGCACAATGAGCAGTTCTTC. Encoded protein: CASSEGGWHNEQFF.